The 17 T cell receptor beta chains below come from one sample, sequenced in a study of cytomegalovirus exposure and HLA in healthy donors. PCR was performed using 60 Vbeta and 13 Jbeta primers. Sequencing was performed with immunoSEQ multiplex PCR; in TCRdb, only in-frame clones are kept and a portion is missing. In all, the sample yields 75,000 to 95,000 clones. The sequenced sample was PBMCs. Every receptor here comes from a girl between 5 and 17 years old in good health and CMV-seropositive.

The chain joins TRBV30 to TRBJ1-5, with a weak D call TRBD1 (5 bases). The germline V gene encodes CDR1 GTSNPN and CDR2 SVGIG (reference sequence). Trimming pared 3 bases from V and 9 bases from J, leaving 9 bases between. The CDR3 has 11 amino acids. CDR3 in amino acids: CAWSRGGPQHF. The DNA for the CDR3 is TGTGCCTGGAGCCGGGGGGGGCCCCAGCATTTT.

This chain uses TRBV7-8 with TRBJ1-5, with D uncertain. This CDR3 region has 17 residues. In germline, CDR1 is SGHVS, CDR2 FQNEAQ. Trimming left V 1 base short and J 5 bases short, with 18 bases between. The CDR3 region is CASSLEYGLNLDQPQHF. The CDR3 DNA reads TGTGCCAGCAGCTTAGAGTACGGGTTGAACCTTGATCAGCCCCAGCATTTT.

V usage is TRBV7-9 and J usage is TRBJ1-1; no definite D call. Trimming cost V 1 base and J 1 base, with 10 bases left between them. This CDR3 comprises 15 residues. CDR1 is SEHNR and CDR2 is FQNEAQ in the germline V gene (reference sequence). The CDR3 here is CASSLVRNGNTEAFF. CDR3 in DNA: TGTGCCAGCAGCTTAGTCAGGAATGGGAACACTGAAGCTTTCTTT.

This chain joins TRBV9 and TRBJ2-4; perhaps TRBD2 as D (6 bases). V was shortened by 3 bases and J by 5 bases, with 12 bases between the two germline ends. The CDR3 extends over 14 amino acids. The V gene's germline CDR1 is SGDLS and CDR2 YYNGEE. CDR3 DNA: TGTGCCAGCAGCGCAGGAGGAGGGCAAAACATTCAGTACTTC. It is translated as CASSAGGGQNIQYF.

V is TRBV5-6 and J is TRBJ1-2; TRBD1 is a possible D gene (5 bases). CDR3 length: 13 residues. Germline CDR1 reads SGHDT; CDR2 reads YYEEEE. V was clipped by 4 bases and J by 8 bases, with 15 bases between them. In nucleotides, the CDR3 is TGTGCCAGCAGCCACGGGGGATCGGGCGGCTACACCTTC. Translated: CASSHGGSGGYTF.

This rearrangement joins TRBV9 to TRBJ2-1; 9 bases fit TRBD2. Trimming at V came to 2 bases and at J to 7 bases, leaving 7 bases not matched to a gene. The CDR3 is made up of 15 amino acids. Germline V lookup: CDR1 SGDLS, CDR2 YYNGEE. The CDR3 coding sequence is TGTGCCAGCAGCGTTTCAGGCGGGGGGGGGAATGAGCAGTTCTTC. This encodes CASSVSGGGGNEQFF.

The chain uses TRBV16 and TRBJ1-3; 7 nucleotides agree with TRBD1. V trimming: 2 bases; J trimming: 8 bases; junction bases outside the gene matches: 9. This CDR3 spans 15 amino acids. In germline, CDR1 is KGHSY, CDR2 FQNENV. The CDR3 spells CASSQSDDRAHTIYF. The DNA for the CDR3 is TGTGCCAGCAGCCAAAGTGACGACAGGGCCCACACCATATATTTT. Complete variable domain (other parts from reference TRBV16 and TRBJ1-3): GEEVAQTPKHLVRGEGQKAKLYCAPIKGHSYVFWYQQVLKNEFKFLISFQNENVFDETGMPKERFSAKCLPNSPCSLEIQATKLEDSAVYFCASSQSDDRAHTIYFGEGSWLTVV.

The V gene is TRBV5-6, the J gene TRBJ2-7; tentatively, D is TRBD1 (6 bases). Germline-derived CDR1 and CDR2 are SGHDT and YYEEEE. V shed 4 bases and J shed 3 bases, with 11 bases lying between them. The CDR3 length is 13 residues. In DNA form, the CDR3 reads TGTGCCAGCAGCAGGATGACAGGCTACGAGCAGTACGTC. Its translation: CASSRMTGYEQYV.

The gene calls are TRBV7-2 and TRBJ2-5; TRBD1 matches 8 bases. Germline CDR1 and CDR2: SGHTA and FQGNSA. This CDR3 spans 15 amino acids. V trimming: 5 bases; J trimming: 4 bases; junction bases outside the gene matches: 9. CDR3 sequence: CASSPGPTGGETQYF. DNA for the CDR3: TGTGCCAGCAGCCCTGGACCCACAGGGGGAGAGACCCAGTACTTC.

CDR3: CASRDTGVPEAFF. CDR3 DNA sequence: TGTGCCAGCAGAGACACAGGGGTACCTGAAGCTTTCTTT. This chain links TRBV6-1 with TRBJ1-1; 7 bases match TRBD1. This CDR3 has 13 residues. Germline V gene sequence: CDR1 MNHNS, CDR2 SASEGT. Trimming at V came to 6 bases and at J to 6 bases, leaving 7 bases not matched to a gene.

This sequence joins TRBV9 and TRBJ2-7; 8 bases are shared with TRBD2. CDR3 size: 14 residues. Trimming at V came to 5 bases and at J to 6 bases, leaving 10 bases not matched to a gene. The germline V gene has CDR1 SGDLS and CDR2 YYNGEE. The CDR3 is CASSVSGGRGEQYF. The CDR3, as DNA: TGTGCCAGCAGTGTCAGCGGGGGTCGGGGCGAGCAGTACTTC.

This rearrangement joins TRBV7-9 to TRBJ2-3; D may be TRBD2 (7 bases). Per germline, CDR1 SEHNR and CDR2 FQNEAQ (reference sequence). V lost 5 bases to trimming and J lost 4 bases, with 19 bases between them. The length of the CDR3 is 16 residues. This CDR3 reads CASSTDSGERADTQYF. The CDR3 nucleotides are TGTGCCAGCAGCACGGACAGCGGGGAGAGGGCAGATACGCAGTATTTT.

V usage is TRBV4-1 and J usage is TRBJ1-3; TRBD1 might be the D (5 bases). This CDR3 spans 12 amino acids. V lost 7 bases and J 3 bases, leaving 7 bases between the germline ends. Germline V CDR1 and CDR2: MGHRA, YSYEKL. Written as DNA, the CDR3 is TGCGCCAGCAAGGGGTTTGGAAACACCATATATTTT. Amino acid sequence: CASKGFGNTIYF.

V usage is TRBV29-1 and J usage is TRBJ2-3, with 8 positions matching TRBD1. CDR3 length: 16 residues. Germline-derived CDR1 and CDR2 are SQVTM and ANQGSEA. V was pared by 1 base and J by 2 bases, with 8 bases of the junction left unmatched. The CDR3 nucleotides read TGCAGCGTTGAAGGCAAACAGGGGGGAGTCACAGATACGCAGTATTTT. This translates into CSVEGKQGGVTDTQYF.

This sequence joins TRBV28 and TRBJ1-2; TRBD1 agrees at 12 bases. This CDR3 is 14 amino acids long. Germline assignment: CDR1 MDHEN and CDR2 SYDVKM. The ends lost 5 bases at V and 7 bases at J; junction bases unmatched: 5. DNA of the CDR3: TGTGCCAGCAGTCCGGGACAGGGGGCCGTTGGCTACACCTTC. Translated: CASSPGQGAVGYTF.

V usage is TRBV10-3 and J usage is TRBJ2-6; 8 positions match TRBD1. The CDR3 consists of 19 residues. Germline CDR1 and CDR2: ENHRY and SYGVKD. V shed 5 bases, J shed 0 bases, and the junction held 12 bases outside the gene matches. DNA of the CDR3: TGTGCCATCAGTCTGAACCCGGGACAGGACACCTCTGGGGCCAACGTCCTGACTTTC. This codes for CAISLNPGQDTSGANVLTF.

This chain uses TRBV15 with TRBJ2-1; no reliable D call. The CDR3 loop spans 13 amino acids. Germline CDR1 is LNHNV and CDR2 is YYDKDF (reference sequence). The V end lost 1 base, the J end lost 7 bases, and 8 bases lay between the germline ends. CDR3 sequence reads: CATSRVTRNEQFF. DNA for the CDR3: TGTGCCACCAGCAGAGTGACAAGGAATGAGCAGTTCTTC. The variable domain in full, with the rest retrieved from reference TRBV15 and TRBJ2-1, is DAMVIQNPRYQVTQFGKPVTLSCSQTLNHNVMYWYQQKSSQAPKLLFHYYDKDFNNEADTPDNFQSRRPNTSFCFLDIRSPGLGDTAMYLCATSRVTRNEQFFGPGTRLTVL.